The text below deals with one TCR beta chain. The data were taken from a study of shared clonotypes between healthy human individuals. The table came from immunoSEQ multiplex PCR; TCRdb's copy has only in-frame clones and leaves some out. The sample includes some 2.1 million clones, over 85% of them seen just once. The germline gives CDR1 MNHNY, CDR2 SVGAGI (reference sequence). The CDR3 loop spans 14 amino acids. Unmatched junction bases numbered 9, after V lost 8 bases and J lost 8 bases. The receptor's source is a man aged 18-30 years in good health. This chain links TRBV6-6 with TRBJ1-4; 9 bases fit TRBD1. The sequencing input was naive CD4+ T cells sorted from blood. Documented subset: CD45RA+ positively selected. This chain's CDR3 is CASGEIDRGEKLFF. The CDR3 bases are TGTGCCAGCGGGGAAATAGACAGGGGGGAAAAACTGTTTTTT.